The 2 T cell receptor beta chains reported below all come from one sample, sequenced in a study of cytomegalovirus exposure and HLA in healthy donors. The repertoire was sequenced with immunoSEQ multiplex PCR; TCRdb's copy has only in-frame clones and lacks some. The data hold 100,000 to 150,000 clones, with about 89% observed a single time. Sequences were obtained from PBMCs. Receptors originate from a woman under 30 in good health and CMV-seronegative.

V and J are TRBV15 and TRBJ1-4, with 8 bases identical to TRBD1. J lost 4 bases, V lost 0 bases, and 7 bases had no gene match. Germline CDR1 LNHNV, CDR2 YYDKDF (reference sequence). The CDR3 sequence is 17 residues long. The CDR3 region is CATSRDRTGGDNEKLFF. In nucleotides, the CDR3 is TGTGCCACCAGCAGAGATCGCACAGGGGGGGATAATGAAAAACTGTTTTTT.

The rearrangement uses TRBV27 and TRBJ2-7, with a weak D call TRBD2 (5 bases). The CDR3 length is 14 residues. Germline values: CDR1 MNHEY, CDR2 SMNVEV (reference sequence). Trimming cost V 0 bases and J 2 bases, with 8 bases left between them. CDR3 protein: CASSLSAGAYEQYF. CDR3 in DNA: TGTGCCAGCAGTTTATCGGCGGGTGCCTACGAGCAGTACTTC.